Listed below are T cell receptor beta chains from one sample, sequenced in a study of blood T cell repertoires in COVID-19. Data came from immunoSEQ multiplex PCR; TCRdb stores just in-frame clones and leaves some out. The sample has some 210,000 clones, roughly 81% seen once. Sequenced: peripheral blood. These receptors were collected from a woman aged 70-85 years with active or convalescent COVID-19. Each CDR3 is given with its conserved first and last residue. D genes are given only for firm matches. Clone size is not always given. Where it is, it says once, few, many or a class for expanded clones.

j_gene,d_gene,abundance,v_gene,CDR3aa,CDR3nt
TRBJ2-1,.,.,TRBV19,CASSARRYHEQFF,TGTGCCAGTAGTGCGCGCCGTTACCATGAGCAGTTCTTC
TRBJ2-1,.,.,TRBV10-3,CATLASGANEQFF,TGTGCCACCTTAGCGTCAGGGGCGAATGAGCAGTTCTTC
TRBJ1-2,TRBD1,.,TRBV6-6,CASSSPGTGGKYGYTF,TGTGCCAGCAGTTCTCCCGGGACAGGGGGTAAATATGGCTACACCTTC
TRBJ2-3,.,.,TRBV28,CASRSVRLGYTQYF,TGTGCCAGCAGGTCGGTTCGACTAGGGTATACGCAGTATTTT
TRBJ1-2,.,.,TRBV4-2,CASSQRSGGSDYGYTF,TGTGCCAGCAGCCAAAGATCGGGAGGGTCCGACTATGGCTACACCTTC
TRBJ2-7,TRBD2,.,TRBV5-1,CASSSASGTSEQYF,TGCGCCAGCAGCTCGGCATCCGGGACTAGTGAGCAGTACTTC
TRBJ2-7,.,.,TRBV5-1,CASSPAGNSYEQYF,TGCGCCAGCAGCCCGGCCGGGAACTCCTACGAGCAGTACTTC
TRBJ2-3,TRBD2,.,TRBV30,CAWRETSGTDTQYF,TGTGCCTGGAGAGAAACTAGCGGGACAGATACGCAGTATTTT
TRBJ1-6,.,once,TRBV27,CASRFEAYRDRSPLHF,TGTGCCAGCAGGTTCGAGGCCTACAGGGATCGCTCACCCCTCCACTTT
TRBJ1-2,TRBD1,.,TRBV6-5,CASRYGQGEIYGYTF,TGTGCCAGCCGGTACGGACAGGGGGAAATTTATGGCTACACCTTC
TRBJ2-2,TRBD1,.,TRBV11-2,CASSLEQGAGTGELFF,TGTGCCAGCAGCCTCGAGCAGGGGGCTGGGACCGGGGAGCTGTTTTTT
TRBJ2-3,.,.,TRBV7-3,CASSLGQISTDTQYF,TGTGCCAGCAGCTTAGGGCAGATTAGCACAGATACGCAGTATTTT